What follows are 12 T cell receptor beta chains derived from one specimen sequenced in a study of cytomegalovirus exposure and HLA in healthy donors. PCR primers comprised 60 Vbeta and 13 Jbeta primers. Produced via immunoSEQ multiplex PCR; TCRdb's table is partial and in-frame only. The sample lists about 200,000 clones, approximately 80% occurring once. Sequenced: PBMCs. The receptors here all came from a young woman in good health and CMV-seronegative.

The V and J genes are TRBV18 and TRBJ2-1; 9 bases agree with TRBD1. V dropped 2 bases and J dropped 6; count of bases not matched to a gene: 5. The germline V gene encodes CDR1 KGHSH and CDR2 LQKENI. CDR3 length equals 15 residues. This CDR3 reads CASSPAQGAVNEQFF. In DNA form, the CDR3 reads TGTGCCAGCTCACCAGCACAGGGGGCGGTCAATGAGCAGTTCTTC.

The chain has TRBV5-1 and TRBJ2-7; 9 nucleotides agree with TRBD1. Trimming at V came to 4 bases and at J to 7 bases, leaving 6 bases not matched to a gene. CDR3 length: 13 amino acids. Germline V lookup: CDR1 SGHRS, CDR2 YFSETQ. The CDR3 is CASSPGQGAEQYF. The CDR3 DNA reads TGCGCCAGCAGCCCGGGACAGGGAGCAGAGCAGTACTTC.

The chain uses TRBV11-3 and TRBJ2-3; tentatively, D is TRBD2 (5 bases). CDR1 and CDR2 from the germline V gene are SGHNT and YENEEA. This CDR3 is built from 13 residues. V was clipped by 7 bases and J by 6 bases, with 14 bases between them. The CDR3 region has the DNA TGTGCCAGCAACCTACCGAGGGCGGATACGCAGTATTTT. Translation gives CASNLPRADTQYF.

V and J are TRBV10-1 and TRBJ2-3, with 7 bases matching TRBD1. Germline CDR1 WNHNN, CDR2 SYGVQD (reference sequence). This CDR3 comprises 18 residues. Losses at the gene ends were 8 bases for V and 2 bases for J; bases not matched to a gene: 19. As DNA, the CDR3 is TGCGCCAGCCCGAGTCTGGACAGGTTATTTTCTACCACAGATACGCAGTATTTT. The encoded protein is CASPSLDRLFSTTDTQYF.

The chain couples TRBV5-1 to TRBJ2-3; D is unresolved. This CDR3 contains 16 residues. Germline values: CDR1 SGHRS, CDR2 YFSETQ. The ends were cut back, 5 bases at V and 0 bases at J, with 16 bases in the middle. Here the CDR3 DNA reads TGCGCCAGCAGTGATTACAGCTTCCTTAGCACAGATACGCAGTATTTT. It specifies CASSDYSFLSTDTQYF.

The chain uses TRBV5-1 and TRBJ2-7; 7 positions agree with TRBD1. CDR3 length: 15 residues. Unmatched junction bases numbered 5, after V lost 0 bases and J lost 2 bases. Germline CDR1 is SGHRS and CDR2 is YFSETQ. CDR3 loop: CASSLGQGDTYEQYV. For the CDR3, the DNA is TGCGCCAGCAGCTTGGGACAGGGAGACACCTACGAGCAGTACGTC.

The V call is TRBV19, the J call TRBJ1-1; 8 bases agree with TRBD1. The germline gives CDR1 LNHDA, CDR2 SQIVND (reference sequence). This CDR3 contains 14 residues. The V segment lost 7 bases and the J segment 3 bases; nucleotides outside the gene matches: 7. The CDR3 DNA is TGTGCCAGTAACACACTACAGGGGGACACTGAAGCTTTCTTT. Protein: CASNTLQGDTEAFF.

The chain combines TRBV19 with TRBJ1-1; 7 bases are a match to TRBD1. The J segment lost 0 bases and the V segment lost 5 bases, leaving 9 bases of the junction unmatched. The CDR3 spans 16 residues. Germline CDR1 LNHDA, CDR2 SQIVND (reference sequence). The CDR3 nucleotides read TGTGCCAGTAGTCATCCCGGACAGGCCCTGAACACTGAAGCTTTCTTT. It is translated as CASSHPGQALNTEAFF.

This clone was recorded only once. V is TRBV7-9 and J is TRBJ2-1; D is unclear. V lost 5 bases, J lost 0 bases, and 11 bases lay in between. The CDR3 extends over 15 amino acids. Germline lookup yields CDR1 SEHNR and CDR2 FQNEAQ (reference sequence). CDR3 sequence: CASSATDRSYNEQFF. Written as DNA, the CDR3 is TGTGCCAGCAGCGCCACAGATCGCTCCTACAATGAGCAGTTCTTC.

V is TRBV30 and J is TRBJ2-7, with D unclear. The CDR3 covers 13 residues. Germline lookup yields CDR1 GTSNPN and CDR2 SVGIG (reference sequence). V was clipped by 3 bases and J by 4 bases, with 13 bases between them. The CDR3, as DNA: TGTGCCTGGAGGCCCCGCGGCAGATACGAGCAGTACGTC. Its protein is CAWRPRGRYEQYV.

This chain joins TRBV27 and TRBJ2-2; 8 positions match TRBD2. Germline V lookup: CDR1 MNHEY, CDR2 SMNVEV (reference sequence). The CDR3 loop spans 15 amino acids. The V gene end was trimmed by 5 bases and the J gene end by 4 bases; junction bases not matched to a gene: 6. The CDR3 spells CASSTIAGLTGELFF. The CDR3 DNA follows: TGTGCCAGCAGTACCATAGCGGGGCTCACCGGGGAGCTGTTTTTT.

V is TRBV27 and J is TRBJ2-1, with D unresolved. CDR1 and CDR2 from the germline V gene are MNHEY and SMNVEV (reference sequence). CDR3 length: 13 residues. The germline V and J ends were trimmed by 1 base and 9 bases, with 10 bases remaining between them. The CDR3 DNA reads as TGTGCCAGCAGTTTATTTCATCCGCGTGAGCAGTTCTTC. Protein product: CASSLFHPREQFF.